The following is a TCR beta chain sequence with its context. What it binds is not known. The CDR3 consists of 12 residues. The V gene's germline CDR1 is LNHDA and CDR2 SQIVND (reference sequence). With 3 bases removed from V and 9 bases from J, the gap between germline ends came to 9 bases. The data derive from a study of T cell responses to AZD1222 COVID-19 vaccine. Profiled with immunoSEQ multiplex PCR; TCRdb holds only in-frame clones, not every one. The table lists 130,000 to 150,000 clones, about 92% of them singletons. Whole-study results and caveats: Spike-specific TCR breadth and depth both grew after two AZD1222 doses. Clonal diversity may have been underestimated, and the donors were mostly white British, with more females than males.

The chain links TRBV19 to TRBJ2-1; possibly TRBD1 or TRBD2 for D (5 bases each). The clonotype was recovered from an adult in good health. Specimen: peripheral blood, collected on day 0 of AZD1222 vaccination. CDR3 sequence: CASSMGRGEQFF. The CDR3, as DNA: TGTGCCAGTAGTATGGGACGTGGTGAGCAGTTCTTC.